These 27 T cell receptor beta chains originate from one sample sequenced in a study of early T cells in non-severe SARS-CoV-2 infection. From the 5' RACE reads, TCRdb called clonotypes with MiXCR, one entry per CDR3 protein. The sample holds roughly 69,000 distinct CDR3 sequences, about 9% seen once. The material sequenced was whole blood. All receptors come from an adult who was a healthcare worker with PCR-confirmed SARS-CoV-2 infection or an uninfected control (not recorded which).

This clonotype came up many times. This chain uses TRBV5-1 with TRBJ2-3; D perhaps matches TRBD1 (5 bases). Per germline, CDR1 SGHRS and CDR2 YFSETQ. This CDR3 has 13 amino acids. Trimming stripped 4 bases from V and 6 bases from J, with 12 bases between. The CDR3 DNA follows: TGCGCCAGCAGCGCCCAGGGTTCCGATACGCAGTATTTT. This encodes CASSAQGSDTQYF.

Ten or more counts support this clonotype. The chain is built from TRBV11-2 and TRBJ2-1; no reliable D call. V shed 1 base and J shed 9 bases, with 7 bases lying between them. Germline V gene sequence: CDR1 SGHAT, CDR2 FQNNGV. This CDR3 contains 12 residues. The CDR3 DNA sequence: TGTGCCAGCAGCTTAGGAGAAGTTGAGCAGTTCTTC. Protein product: CASSLGEVEQFF.

There are many counts of this clonotype. The chain uses TRBV11-2 and TRBJ2-3, with 7 bases identical to TRBD2. CDR3 length: 16 amino acids. V shed 3 bases, J shed 0 bases, and the junction held 6 bases outside the gene matches. Per the germline V gene, CDR1 is SGHAT and CDR2 is FQNNGV. The CDR3 DNA reads as TGTGCCAGCAGCTTGGGGTCTAGCGGAAGCACAGATACGCAGTATTTT. Residues: CASSLGSSGSTDTQYF.

The chain links TRBV5-6 to TRBJ1-3, with D possibly being TRBD1 (6 bases). Germline-derived CDR1 and CDR2 are SGHDT and YYEEEE. The V end lost 5 bases, the J end lost 3 bases, and 15 bases lay between the germline ends. The CDR3 loop spans 15 amino acids. The CDR3 nucleotides are TGTGCCAGCAGTCTTTGGACAGAGGGTGGAAACACCATATATTTT. Translated, it gives CASSLWTEGGNTIYF.

The chain couples TRBV6-1 to TRBJ2-1; TRBD2 matches at 8 bases. V was clipped by 8 bases and J by 7 bases; unmatched bases: 16. Germline lookup yields CDR1 MNHNS and CDR2 SASEGT. The CDR3 has 16 residues. CDR3 nucleotides: TGTGCCAGCGCCTCCCAAGGAGGGACTAGTTTGAATGAGCAGTTCTTC. It specifies CASASQGGTSLNEQFF.

This rearrangement joins TRBV12-3 or TRBV12-4 to TRBJ2-4; TRBD1 agrees at 8 bases. After removal of 6 bases from V and 3 bases from J, the junction contained 7 bases not matched to a gene. The CDR3 totals 15 residues. The CDR3 sequence: CASSPTGGGKNIQYF. The CDR3 DNA follows: TGTGCCAGCAGCCCCACAGGGGGAGGCAAAAACATTCAGTACTTC.

Many counts were recorded for this clonotype. This chain links TRBV6-1 with TRBJ2-7; D may be TRBD1 (5 bases). CDR3 length: 13 residues. V was clipped by 4 bases and J by 2 bases, with 9 bases between them. From germline, CDR1 is MNHNS and CDR2 SASEGT. The CDR3 region has the DNA TGTGCCAGCAGTGGGGGCGCCCCCTACGAGCAGTACTTC. Its translation is CASSGGAPYEQYF.

This clonotype is judged medium-sized. The chain carries TRBV2 and TRBJ1-4, with 7 bases that match TRBD1. The CDR3 covers 15 residues. Germline CDR1 is SNHLY and CDR2 is FYNNEI. Losses at the gene ends were 6 bases for V and 5 bases for J; bases not matched to a gene: 9. The CDR3: CASSAPRDSNEKLFF. The CDR3 bases are TGTGCCAGCAGCGCCCCCCGGGACAGCAATGAAAAACTGTTTTTT.

This clonotype is categorized as medium-sized. The chain has TRBV3-1 and TRBJ1-1; D is possibly TRBD1 (6 bases). V dropped 4 bases and J dropped 4 bases, with 16 bases sitting between them. Germline CDR1 LGHDT, CDR2 YNNKEL (reference sequence). The CDR3 has 15 residues. CDR3 nucleotides: TGTGCCAGCAGCCCCGAGGGGGTCTGGATCACTGAAGCTTTCTTT. It specifies CASSPEGVWITEAFF.

This clonotype was seen a few times. This chain connects TRBV20-1 to TRBJ1-1; D ambiguous. Per germline, CDR1 DFQATT and CDR2 SNEGSKA (reference sequence). The germline V and J ends were trimmed by 0 bases and 1 base, with 12 bases remaining between them. CDR3 length equals 15 residues. CDR3 DNA sequence: TGCAGTGCTAGAGATGCGGCCCTCCCGAACACTGAAGCTTTCTTT. The encoded protein is CSARDAALPNTEAFF.

In this sample, this clonotype turned up many times. The rearrangement uses TRBV9 and TRBJ2-2; D possibly corresponds to TRBD2 (5 bases). The CDR3 runs to 19 residues. Germline assignment: CDR1 SGDLS and CDR2 YYNGEE. With 0 bases removed from V and 4 bases from J, the gap between germline ends came to 22 bases. The CDR3 region has the DNA TGTGCCAGCAGCGTAGGGGTCGAGGGATTAACCCCAACCACCGGGGAGCTGTTTTTT. Its translation is CASSVGVEGLTPTTGELFF.

This clonotype occurred many times. The chain recombines TRBV10-2 with TRBJ2-7; D is uncertain. CDR1 is WSHSY and CDR2 is SAAADI in the germline V gene. The CDR3 runs 12 residues. Between the trimmed V and J ends, which lost 5 bases and 6 bases, there was a span of 11 bases. The CDR3 sequence is CASSYTDGEQYF. CDR3 nucleotides: TGCGCCAGCAGTTATACGGACGGCGAGCAGTACTTC.

This clonotype was counted between two and nine times. The V and J genes are TRBV20-1 and TRBJ2-1; D possibly corresponds to TRBD2 (7 bases). CDR1 and CDR2 from the germline V gene are DFQATT and SNEGSKA (reference sequence). Trimming took off 0 bases at V and 10 bases at J, with 22 bases between the two ends. There are 16 residues in the CDR3. CDR3 residues: CSARDPEAGARREQFF. DNA of the CDR3: TGCAGTGCTAGAGACCCCGAGGCGGGGGCCCGTAGGGAGCAGTTCTTC.

This clonotype was seen repeatedly, ten times or more. The CDR3 nucleotides read TGTGCCAGTAGTATCGGCAGCCCGAGAGATACGCAGTATTTT. It specifies CASSIGSPRDTQYF. V and J are TRBV19 and TRBJ2-3; no clear D gene. The V end was cut by 3 bases, the J end by 5 bases, with 12 bases between. This CDR3 contains 14 residues. Germline V gene sequence: CDR1 LNHDA, CDR2 SQIVND (reference sequence).

There are many counts of this clonotype. The V call is TRBV19, the J call TRBJ2-1; 8 bases align to TRBD2. The CDR3 runs to 13 residues. Per germline, CDR1 LNHDA and CDR2 SQIVND (reference sequence). V dropped 10 bases and J dropped 9; count of bases not matched to a gene: 11. The CDR3 spells CATHPGGVSEQFF. The CDR3 coding sequence is TGTGCCACCCACCCGGGGGGGGTTAGTGAGCAGTTCTTC. Using reference TRBV19 and TRBJ2-1 for the parts outside the CDR3, the full variable domain is DGGITQSPKYLFRKEGQNVTLSCEQNLNHDAMYWYRQDPGQGLRLIYYSQIVNDFQKGDIAEGYSVSREKKESFPLTVTSAQKNPTAFYLCATHPGGVSEQFFGPGTRLTVL.

This clonotype was seen more than once but under ten times. V and J are TRBV19 and TRBJ2-1; 8 nucleotides agree with TRBD2. With V trimmed by 4 bases and J by 5 bases, 13 bases remained unmatched. Germline CDR1 reads LNHDA; CDR2 reads SQIVND (reference sequence). This CDR3 is built from 17 residues. In nucleotides, the CDR3 is TGTGCCAGTAGTAGAAGCGAGACTAGCGTTCTCGACAATGAGCAGTTCTTC. It yields the protein CASSRSETSVLDNEQFF.

V usage is TRBV28 and J usage is TRBJ2-4; possible D gene TRBD1, 6 bases. This CDR3 region has 13 residues. From germline, CDR1 is MDHEN and CDR2 SYDVKM. Trimming removed 3 bases at V and 6 bases at J, with 9 bases between. The CDR3, as DNA: TGTGCCAGCAGTTTTTCGGACAGAAACATTCAGTACTTC. Protein sequence: CASSFSDRNIQYF.

This clonotype was counted at least ten times. The genes are TRBV5-8 and TRBJ1-5; 8 nucleotides match TRBD1. V gave up 4 bases and J gave up 0 bases; unmatched junction bases: 3. The CDR3 is 15 residues long. The germline CDR1 and CDR2 sequences are SGHTS and YDEGEE. This CDR3 is CASSRTGHSNQPQHF. CDR3 bases: TGTGCCAGCAGCAGGACAGGGCATAGCAATCAGCCCCAGCATTTT.

In this sample, this clonotype turned up a few times. The rearrangement links TRBV6-1 to TRBJ2-7; the D is unclear. Per the germline V gene, CDR1 is MNHNS and CDR2 is SASEGT. CDR3 length: 13 amino acids. The germline V and J ends were trimmed by 1 base and 4 bases, with 8 bases remaining between them. The chain's CDR3 is CASSEGRSYEQYF. The CDR3 bases are TGTGCCAGCAGTGAAGGCAGGAGTTACGAGCAGTACTTC.

This clonotype was recorded a few times. The CDR3 reads CASSAKYRRSSYEQYF. The CDR3 nucleotides read TGTGCCAGCAGCGCCAAATACAGGAGGAGCTCCTACGAGCAGTACTTC. The V gene is TRBV9, the J gene TRBJ2-7; the D call may be TRBD1 or TRBD2 (5 bases each). Germline values: CDR1 SGDLS, CDR2 YYNGEE. Trimming removed 3 bases at V and 0 bases at J, with 16 bases between. This CDR3 is built from 16 residues.

This clonotype was observed many times. V gene TRBV29-1 combines with J gene TRBJ2-1; D is unresolved. The germline CDR1 and CDR2 sequences are SQVTM and ANQGSEA. Trimming took off 3 bases at V and 3 bases at J, with 9 bases between the two ends. CDR3 length: 13 residues. In DNA form, the CDR3 reads TGCAGCGTTGACGGGTTGAACTACAATGAGCAGTTCTTC. It yields the protein CSVDGLNYNEQFF.

In this sample, this clonotype turned up many times. The chain couples TRBV3-2 to TRBJ1-2. TRBV3-2 corresponds to a pseudogene. The CDR3 consists of 15 residues. The CDR3 DNA is TGTGCCAGCAGCCGAAAAAAAGACTGGTGCTATGGCTACACCTTC. It translates to CASSRKKDWCYGYTF.

This clonotype came up a few times. The chain uses TRBV12-3 or TRBV12-4 and TRBJ2-1, with TRBD2 matching over 13 bases. J lost 0 bases, V lost 6 bases, and 2 bases had no gene match. The CDR3 contains 16 residues. The CDR3, as DNA: TGTGCCAGCAGCGGACTAGCGGGGGACTCCTACAATGAGCAGTTCTTC. Residues: CASSGLAGDSYNEQFF.

This clonotype was found many times. The rearrangement uses TRBV5-4 and TRBJ2-1, with D perhaps TRBD2 (6 bases). The V end lost 0 bases, the J end lost 12 bases, and 7 bases lay between the germline ends. The CDR3 contains 11 residues. Germline V lookup: CDR1 SGHNT, CDR2 YYREEE (reference sequence). For the CDR3, the DNA is TGTGCCAGCAGCTTGGGACTAGTGCAGTTCTTC. This translates into CASSLGLVQFF. Looking up the rest from reference TRBV5-4 and TRBJ2-1 gives the full variable domain: ETGVTQSPTHLIKTRGQQVTLRCSSQSGHNTVSWYQQALGQGPQFIFQYYREEENGRGNFPPRFSGLQFPNYSSELNVNALELDDSALYLCASSLGLVQFFGPGTRLTVL.

This clonotype has only a few counts. The V and J genes are TRBV11-2 and TRBJ2-1; TRBD2 agrees at 12 bases. The junction had 5 bases not matched to a gene; V was cut back by 5 bases and J by 3 bases. Germline-derived CDR1 and CDR2 are SGHAT and FQNNGV. CDR3 length equals 16 residues. The CDR3: CASSARTSGNYNEQFF. As DNA, the CDR3 is TGTGCCAGCAGCGCCCGGACTAGCGGGAACTACAATGAGCAGTTCTTC.

This clonotype turned up a few times. The V gene is TRBV7-9, the J gene TRBJ2-5, with D unresolved. CDR1 SEHNR and CDR2 FQNEAQ come from the germline V gene (reference sequence). V lost 10 bases and J 5 bases, leaving 14 bases between the germline ends. This CDR3 is 12 amino acids long. Here the CDR3 DNA reads TGTGCCACCGAGAAGGAATTTGAGACCCAGTACTTC. This translates into CATEKEFETQYF.

This clonotype was counted ten times or more. The V and J genes are TRBV5-5 and TRBJ2-1, with D unclear. Germline V lookup: CDR1 SGHKS, CDR2 YYEKEE (reference sequence). This CDR3 is built from 13 residues. V shed 0 bases and J shed 5 bases, with 6 bases lying between them. The CDR3, as DNA: TGTGCCAGCAGCTTGGGCCGGAACAATGAGCAGTTCTTC. Protein sequence: CASSLGRNNEQFF.